A selection of T cell receptor beta chains follows, all from one sample in a study of spatial heterogeneity in lung cancer. MiXCR, run by TCRdb on the 5' RACE reads, gives a single entry per CDR3 protein. The sample has fewer than 65,000 distinct CDR3 sequences; under 7.5% are singletons. The material sequenced was PBMCs, taken at surgery. The receptors stem from a female donor with early-stage non-small cell lung cancer. Each CDR3 is given with its conserved first and last residue. D genes are given only for firm matches. Not every row has a clone size; where given, it reads once, few, many or a size class.

j_call: TRBJ1-2
clone_size: many
d_call: NA
v_call: TRBV12-3/TRBV12-4
cdr3_nt: TGTGCCAGCAGCAACCTTCAGCAGGCAGGCTACACCTTC
cdr3_aa: CASSNLQQAGYTF

j_call: TRBJ2-7
clone_size: NA
d_call: NA
v_call: TRBV7-9
cdr3_nt: TGTGCCAGCAGCGCGGGGACTTTCTACGAGCAGTACTTC
cdr3_aa: CASSAGTFYEQYF

j_call: TRBJ1-1
clone_size: few
d_call: NA
v_call: TRBV18
cdr3_nt: TGTGCCAGCTCACGTAAATTTGGGGAGACCACTGAAGCTTTCTTT
cdr3_aa: CASSRKFGETTEAFF

j_call: TRBJ2-5
clone_size: NA
d_call: NA
v_call: TRBV5-1
cdr3_nt: TGCGCCAGCAGCTCCTCCAGACTGGGGCAAGAGACCCAGTACTTC
cdr3_aa: CASSSSRLGQETQYF

j_call: TRBJ2-5
clone_size: few
d_call: NA
v_call: TRBV9
cdr3_nt: TGTGCCAGCAGCGCTATTACAGGGTCAGAGACCCAGTACTTC
cdr3_aa: CASSAITGSETQYF

j_call: TRBJ1-1
clone_size: NA
d_call: NA
v_call: TRBV6-5
cdr3_nt: TGTGCCAGCAGAAACCGGAAGAACACTGAAGCTTTCTTT
cdr3_aa: CASRNRKNTEAFF

j_call: TRBJ1-4
clone_size: few
d_call: TRBD1
v_call: TRBV28
cdr3_nt: TGTGCCAGCAGTCGACTCAGCGGGACAGGGGTTGAAAAACTGTTTTTT
cdr3_aa: CASSRLSGTGVEKLFF

j_call: TRBJ2-3
clone_size: many
d_call: TRBD1
v_call: TRBV5-5
cdr3_nt: TGTGCCAGCAGCTTGCCCGGGACAGGGTTCACAGATACGCAGTATTTT
cdr3_aa: CASSLPGTGFTDTQYF

j_call: TRBJ2-1
clone_size: NA
d_call: NA
v_call: TRBV21-1
cdr3_nt: TGTGCCAGCAGCACCAGACAGGGCCGCAACAATGAGCAGTTCTTC
cdr3_aa: CASSTRQGRNNEQFF

j_call: TRBJ2-3
clone_size: many
d_call: NA
v_call: TRBV7-2
cdr3_nt: TGTGCCAGCAGCTCCTCACGCACAGATACGCAGTATTTT
cdr3_aa: CASSSSRTDTQYF

j_call: TRBJ1-1
clone_size: many
d_call: NA
v_call: TRBV5-1
cdr3_nt: TGCGCCAGCAGCTTGGCAGTTAGGGACACTGAAGCTTTCTTT
cdr3_aa: CASSLAVRDTEAFF

j_call: TRBJ2-1
clone_size: many
d_call: NA
v_call: TRBV20-1
cdr3_nt: TGCAGTGCTAGACATACCAGCGGGTATCACAATGAGCAGTTCTTC
cdr3_aa: CSARHTSGYHNEQFF

j_call: TRBJ2-3
clone_size: few
d_call: TRBD2
v_call: TRBV18
cdr3_nt: TGTGCCAGCTCACCACCCCTAGCGGGGGCTACTGATACGCAGTATTTT
cdr3_aa: CASSPPLAGATDTQYF

j_call: TRBJ2-3
clone_size: few
d_call: TRBD2
v_call: TRBV3-1
cdr3_nt: TGTGCCAGCAGCCCACCGGGGGGAACAGATACGCAGTATTTT
cdr3_aa: CASSPPGGTDTQYF

j_call: TRBJ1-1
clone_size: few
d_call: NA
v_call: TRBV5-1
cdr3_nt: TGCGCCAGCAGCTTCCGAAACAGGGCTCACGACGGTGAAGCTTTCTTT
cdr3_aa: CASSFRNRAHDGEAFF

j_call: TRBJ2-7
clone_size: NA
d_call: NA
v_call: TRBV3-1
cdr3_nt: TGTGCCAGCAGCCAAAGTAAAGGGGGAGGAGAGCAGTACTTC
cdr3_aa: CASSQSKGGGEQYF

j_call: TRBJ2-5
clone_size: many
d_call: NA
v_call: TRBV5-1
cdr3_nt: TGCGCCAGCAGCGTCGAATCGATCCCCGGAACCCAGTACTTC
cdr3_aa: CASSVESIPGTQYF

j_call: TRBJ2-3
clone_size: many
d_call: TRBD1
v_call: TRBV6-6
cdr3_nt: TGTGCCAGCAGTTCTCAGGGGGCCACAGATACGCAGTATTTT
cdr3_aa: CASSSQGATDTQYF

j_call: TRBJ1-5
clone_size: NA
d_call: TRBD1
v_call: TRBV20-1
cdr3_nt: TGCAGTGCAGGAGAGACAGGGGGGTTTGATAGCAATCAGCCCCAGCATTTT
cdr3_aa: CSAGETGGFDSNQPQHF

j_call: TRBJ1-2
clone_size: few
d_call: TRBD1
v_call: TRBV11-2
cdr3_nt: TGTGCCAGCAGCCAGGACAGGGAGTCAGGAGGCTACACCTTC
cdr3_aa: CASSQDRESGGYTF

j_call: TRBJ2-5
clone_size: few
d_call: NA
v_call: TRBV19
cdr3_nt: TGTGCCAGTAGTACCGGACGAGTAAACCAAGAGACCCAGTACTTC
cdr3_aa: CASSTGRVNQETQYF

j_call: TRBJ2-7
clone_size: few
d_call: NA
v_call: TRBV28
cdr3_nt: TGTGCCAGCGGGGCTTGGAGGTCCCCAAACGAGCAGTACTTC
cdr3_aa: CASGAWRSPNEQYF

j_call: TRBJ2-2
clone_size: many
d_call: TRBD2
v_call: TRBV5-1
cdr3_nt: TGCGCCAGCAGCTTGACGGGACTAGCGGGAGGCGTAACCGGGGAGCTGTTTTTT
cdr3_aa: CASSLTGLAGGVTGELFF

j_call: TRBJ2-2
clone_size: many
d_call: TRBD2
v_call: TRBV20-1
cdr3_nt: TGCAGTGCTTTCCGGGGGGGGACCACCGGGGAGCTGTTTTTT
cdr3_aa: CSAFRGGTTGELFF

j_call: TRBJ1-1
clone_size: few
d_call: NA
v_call: TRBV25-1
cdr3_nt: TGTGCCAGCAGTGGCCCAATGAACACTGAAGCTTTCTTT
cdr3_aa: CASSGPMNTEAFF

j_call: TRBJ1-3
clone_size: NA
d_call: TRBD1
v_call: TRBV7-9
cdr3_nt: TGTGCCAGCAGCATCCGGACAGGTCGGGCAGGAAACACCATATATTTT
cdr3_aa: CASSIRTGRAGNTIYF

j_call: TRBJ2-2
clone_size: many
d_call: NA
v_call: TRBV29-1
cdr3_nt: TGCAGCGTTGATCGGGGCACCGGGGAGCTGTTTTTT
cdr3_aa: CSVDRGTGELFF

j_call: TRBJ1-4
clone_size: few
d_call: NA
v_call: TRBV7-6
cdr3_nt: TGTGCCAGCAGCTTAGCGGGGGACGCGGGGATGGAAAAACTGTTTTTT
cdr3_aa: CASSLAGDAGMEKLFF

j_call: TRBJ2-3
clone_size: many
d_call: NA
v_call: TRBV7-2
cdr3_nt: TGTGCCAGCAGCTTAGTCGGCAGGACCACAGATACGCAGTATTTT
cdr3_aa: CASSLVGRTTDTQYF

j_call: TRBJ2-1
clone_size: many
d_call: NA
v_call: TRBV4-2
cdr3_nt: TGTGCCAGCAGCCAAGATAGTGGGGGAAACAATGAGCAGTTCTTC
cdr3_aa: CASSQDSGGNNEQFF

j_call: TRBJ1-1
clone_size: NA
d_call: TRBD1
v_call: TRBV5-1
cdr3_nt: TGCGCCAGCAGCCCCAGTACAGGGGCGGGCACTGAAGCTTTCTTT
cdr3_aa: CASSPSTGAGTEAFF

j_call: TRBJ1-1
clone_size: many
d_call: NA
v_call: TRBV11-2
cdr3_nt: TGTGCCAGCAGCCCCCGTCTTGGGGGGCCGAACACTGAAGCTTTCTTT
cdr3_aa: CASSPRLGGPNTEAFF

j_call: TRBJ2-6
clone_size: many
d_call: NA
v_call: TRBV9
cdr3_nt: TGTGCCAGCAGCGCCAGGATCTCTGGGGCCAACGTCCTGACTTTC
cdr3_aa: CASSARISGANVLTF

j_call: TRBJ2-5
clone_size: NA
d_call: NA
v_call: TRBV24-1
cdr3_nt: TGTGCCACCGGAGGTAGTACGAGGTGGACCCAGTACTTC
cdr3_aa: CATGGSTRWTQYF

j_call: TRBJ2-3
clone_size: many
d_call: TRBD2
v_call: TRBV5-1
cdr3_nt: TGCGCCAGCAGCGGAGGGACTAGCGGAGATTATACGCAGTATTTT
cdr3_aa: CASSGGTSGDYTQYF

j_call: TRBJ1-5
clone_size: many
d_call: TRBD1
v_call: TRBV5-1
cdr3_nt: TGCGCCAGCAGCTTCGGGACAGCGGGGAGCAATCAGCCCCAGCATTTT
cdr3_aa: CASSFGTAGSNQPQHF

j_call: TRBJ1-5
clone_size: many
d_call: NA
v_call: TRBV28
cdr3_nt: TGTGCCAGCAGTTTATTAGCGGGGGCGGCAAGCAATCAGCCCCAGCATTTT
cdr3_aa: CASSLLAGAASNQPQHF

j_call: TRBJ2-1
clone_size: NA
d_call: TRBD2
v_call: TRBV30
cdr3_nt: TGTGCCTGGAGGACTAGCGGGGGGGCCCGTGAGCAGTTCTTC
cdr3_aa: CAWRTSGGAREQFF

j_call: TRBJ1-4
clone_size: few
d_call: NA
v_call: TRBV11-1
cdr3_nt: TGTGCCAGCAGCTTGGGAGTTTATGAAAAACTGTTTTTT
cdr3_aa: CASSLGVYEKLFF

j_call: TRBJ2-5
clone_size: many
d_call: NA
v_call: TRBV28
cdr3_nt: TGTGCCAGCAGTCCAACTAGTTTAGAGACCCAGTACTTC
cdr3_aa: CASSPTSLETQYF

j_call: TRBJ2-3
clone_size: few
d_call: NA
v_call: TRBV11-3
cdr3_nt: TGTGCCAGCAGCCTTGTACAGGGAAATACGCAGTATTTT
cdr3_aa: CASSLVQGNTQYF

j_call: TRBJ2-3
clone_size: NA
d_call: TRBD2
v_call: TRBV3-1
cdr3_nt: TGTGCCAGCAGCCACTTGGGGACTAGCGGACCCACAGATACGCAGTATTTT
cdr3_aa: CASSHLGTSGPTDTQYF

j_call: TRBJ1-2
clone_size: few
d_call: NA
v_call: TRBV28
cdr3_nt: TGTGCCAGCAGTTTATACGGGACATCGTCTAACTATGGCTACACCTTC
cdr3_aa: CASSLYGTSSNYGYTF

j_call: TRBJ2-1
clone_size: NA
d_call: NA
v_call: TRBV27
cdr3_nt: TGTGCCAGCAGTTTAGTCCCTTTGAGCTCCTACAATGAGCAGTTCTTC
cdr3_aa: CASSLVPLSSYNEQFF

j_call: TRBJ2-7
clone_size: NA
d_call: TRBD2
v_call: TRBV11-3
cdr3_nt: TGTGCCAGCAGCTTAGAAGAAGGTCTAGCGGGCGTCCACGAGCAGTACTTC
cdr3_aa: CASSLEEGLAGVHEQYF

j_call: TRBJ2-1
clone_size: many
d_call: TRBD2
v_call: TRBV27
cdr3_nt: TGTGGAGCGGGGGAGGCTCTTAAATACAATGAGCAGTTCTTC
cdr3_aa: CGAGEALKYNEQFF

j_call: TRBJ1-3
clone_size: many
d_call: TRBD1
v_call: TRBV24-1
cdr3_nt: TGTGCCACCAGTGCCGGGACAGGGGAAAGTGGAAACACCATATATTTT
cdr3_aa: CATSAGTGESGNTIYF

j_call: TRBJ2-6
clone_size: few
d_call: NA
v_call: TRBV28
cdr3_nt: TGTGCCAGCAGGTCAGGGGTCGGTGGGGCCAACGTCCTGACTTTC
cdr3_aa: CASRSGVGGANVLTF

j_call: TRBJ2-2
clone_size: many
d_call: NA
v_call: TRBV27
cdr3_nt: TGTGCCAGCAGTCCTACGAACACCGGGGAGCTGTTTTTT
cdr3_aa: CASSPTNTGELFF

j_call: TRBJ1-6
clone_size: NA
d_call: NA
v_call: TRBV3-1
cdr3_nt: TGTGCCAGCAGCCAAGATATTGTCTCACCCCTCCACTTT
cdr3_aa: CASSQDIVSPLHF

j_call: TRBJ1-2
clone_size: many
d_call: NA
v_call: TRBV28
cdr3_nt: TGTGCCAGCGCCCCTGAGGAGGGCACGATCCTTTGGTATGGCTACACCTTC
cdr3_aa: CASAPEEGTILWYGYTF

j_call: TRBJ2-1
clone_size: many
d_call: TRBD2
v_call: TRBV2
cdr3_nt: TGTGCCAGCAGTGAACCCGCGGGACTATACAATGAGCAGTTCTTC
cdr3_aa: CASSEPAGLYNEQFF

j_call: TRBJ2-1
clone_size: NA
d_call: NA
v_call: TRBV28
cdr3_nt: TGTGCCAGCAGTTTAACAGGGATACATGAGCAGTTCTTC
cdr3_aa: CASSLTGIHEQFF

j_call: TRBJ2-3
clone_size: many
d_call: TRBD2
v_call: TRBV7-2
cdr3_nt: TGTGCCAGCAGCAGTTCTAGCGGGGGCACAGATACGCAGTATTTT
cdr3_aa: CASSSSSGGTDTQYF

j_call: TRBJ2-7
clone_size: many
d_call: NA
v_call: TRBV6-5
cdr3_nt: TGTGCCAGCAGCGGACCGAATGAGGGTTCCTACGAGCAGTACTTC
cdr3_aa: CASSGPNEGSYEQYF

j_call: TRBJ2-3
clone_size: medium-sized
d_call: TRBD2
v_call: TRBV28
cdr3_nt: TGTGCCAGCAGTCCGGGACTAGCGGGAGGAACTAGCACAGATACGCAGTATTTT
cdr3_aa: CASSPGLAGGTSTDTQYF

j_call: TRBJ2-1
clone_size: many
d_call: TRBD2
v_call: TRBV20-1
cdr3_nt: TGCAGTGCTAGAGATAGGAGACTAGCGGGAGCATCGGTGCAGTTCTTC
cdr3_aa: CSARDRRLAGASVQFF

j_call: TRBJ2-2
clone_size: many
d_call: TRBD2
v_call: TRBV2
cdr3_nt: TGTGCCAGCAGAGGACTAGCGGGAGGGCTGAACACCGGGGAGCTGTTTTTT
cdr3_aa: CASRGLAGGLNTGELFF